The source of this TCR beta chain is a study of T cell changes during pregnancy in multiple sclerosis. The CDR3 is 18 amino acids. CDR1 is PRHDT, CDR2 FYEKMQ, per germline (reference sequence). V gave up 5 bases and J gave up 0 bases; unmatched junction bases: 10. The method was immunoSEQ multiplex PCR; TCRdb's version includes in-frame clones alone and lacks a portion of them. The sample includes about 110,000 clones, 91% seen only once; the top ten take less than 4.5%. This chain joins TRBV13 and TRBJ2-2; TRBD1 aligns across 9 bases. Material: peripheral blood, obtained after pregnancy. This clonotype originated in a female donor with multiple sclerosis, enrolled in a pregnancy study. The CDR3 here is CASSIGQGMLANTGELFF. The DNA for the CDR3 is TGTGCCAGCAGCATCGGACAGGGGATGCTCGCGAACACCGGGGAGCTGTTTTTT.